The source of this T cell receptor beta chain is a study of T cells after posttransplantation cyclophosphamide. This clone was detected ten times or more. Profiled with immunoSEQ multiplex PCR; TCRdb holds only in-frame clones, not every one. Listed for the sample are 30,000 to 40,000 clones, none seen a single time. The germline V and J ends were trimmed by 5 bases and 2 bases, with 12 bases remaining between them. CDR1 and CDR2 from the germline V gene are MNHNY and SVGAGI (reference sequence). This CDR3 region has 14 residues. The clonotype originates from a man between 45 and 60 years old in good health, CMV-negative, and a related stem cell transplant donor. The chain has TRBV6-6 and TRBJ2-5; a possible D gene is TRBD2 (5 bases). The source material was PBMCs. CDR3 sequence (DNA): TGTGCCAGCAGTCCCCCAGGCGGGCAAGAGACCCAGTACTTC. It codes for CASSPPGGQETQYF.